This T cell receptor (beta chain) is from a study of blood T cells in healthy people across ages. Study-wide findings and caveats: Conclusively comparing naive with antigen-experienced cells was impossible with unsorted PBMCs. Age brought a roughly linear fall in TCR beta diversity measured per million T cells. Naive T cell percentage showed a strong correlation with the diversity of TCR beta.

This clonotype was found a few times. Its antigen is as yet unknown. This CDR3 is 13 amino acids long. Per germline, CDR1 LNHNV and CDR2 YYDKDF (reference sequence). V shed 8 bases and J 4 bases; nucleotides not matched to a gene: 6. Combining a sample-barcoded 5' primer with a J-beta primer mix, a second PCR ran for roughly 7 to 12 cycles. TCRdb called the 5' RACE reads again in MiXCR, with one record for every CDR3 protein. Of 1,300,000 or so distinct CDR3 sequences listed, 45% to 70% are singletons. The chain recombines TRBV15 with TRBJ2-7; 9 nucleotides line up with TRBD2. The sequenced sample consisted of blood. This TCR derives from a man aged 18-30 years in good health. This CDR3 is CATGVAGEYEQYF. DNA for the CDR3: TGTGCCACCGGGGTAGCGGGGGAATACGAGCAGTACTTC.